This T cell receptor (beta chain) was recovered during a study of shared clonotypes between healthy human individuals. The naive CD8 fraction comprised CD45RO-negative cells positively selected for CCR7 and excluded terminally differentiated effector memory CD45RA+ cells. V was pared by 5 bases and J by 13 bases, with 14 bases of the junction left unmatched. Per germline, CDR1 SGHVS and CDR2 FNYEAQ. CDR3 length equals 16 residues. Using immunoSEQ multiplex PCR, the repertoire was profiled, and TCRdb retains in-frame clones only, with some absent. The repertoire holds some 2,100,000 clones, with 93% as singletons.

This clonotype was obtained from a man aged 18-30 years in good health. Some clones in this sample may be carry-over from other donors' samples. J is TRBJ2-2 and V is TRBV7-6, with 12 positions matching TRBD2. Sample: naive CD8+ T cells from PBMCs. CDR3 residues: CASSQGLAGRTGGLFF. The CDR3 DNA reads as TGTGCCAGCAGCCAAGGACTAGCGGGGAGGACCGGCGGGCTGTTTTTT.